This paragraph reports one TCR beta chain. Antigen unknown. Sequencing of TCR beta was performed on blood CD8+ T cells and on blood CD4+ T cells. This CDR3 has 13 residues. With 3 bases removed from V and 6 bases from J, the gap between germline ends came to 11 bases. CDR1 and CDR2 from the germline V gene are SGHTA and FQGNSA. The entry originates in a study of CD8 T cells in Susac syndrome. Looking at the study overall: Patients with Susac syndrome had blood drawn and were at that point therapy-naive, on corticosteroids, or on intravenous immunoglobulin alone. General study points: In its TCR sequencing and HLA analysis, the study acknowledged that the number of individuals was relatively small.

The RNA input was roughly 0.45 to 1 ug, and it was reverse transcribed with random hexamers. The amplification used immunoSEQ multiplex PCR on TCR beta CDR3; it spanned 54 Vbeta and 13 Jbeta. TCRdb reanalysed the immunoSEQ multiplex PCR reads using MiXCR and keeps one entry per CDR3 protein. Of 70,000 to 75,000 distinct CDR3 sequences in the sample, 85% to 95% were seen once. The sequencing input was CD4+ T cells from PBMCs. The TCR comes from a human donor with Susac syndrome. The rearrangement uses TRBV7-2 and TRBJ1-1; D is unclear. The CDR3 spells CASSFQPKSEAFF. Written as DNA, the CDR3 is TGTGCCAGCAGCTTCCAGCCGAAATCTGAAGCTTTCTTT.